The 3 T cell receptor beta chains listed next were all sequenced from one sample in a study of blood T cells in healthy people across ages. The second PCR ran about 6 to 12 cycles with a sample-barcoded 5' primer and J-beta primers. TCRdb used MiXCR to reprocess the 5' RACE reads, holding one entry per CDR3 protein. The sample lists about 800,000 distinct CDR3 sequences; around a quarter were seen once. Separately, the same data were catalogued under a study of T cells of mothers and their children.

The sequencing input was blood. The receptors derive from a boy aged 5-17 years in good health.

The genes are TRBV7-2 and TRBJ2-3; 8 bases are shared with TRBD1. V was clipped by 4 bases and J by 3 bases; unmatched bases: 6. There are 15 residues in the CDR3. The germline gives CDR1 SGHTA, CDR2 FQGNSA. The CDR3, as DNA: TGTGCCAGCAGCTCACAGGGGGTGGGTACAGATACGCAGTATTTT. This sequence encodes CASSSQGVGTDTQYF. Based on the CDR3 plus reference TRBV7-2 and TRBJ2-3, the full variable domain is GAGVSQSPSNKVTEKGKDVELRCDPISGHTALYWYRQSLGQGLEFLIYFQGNSAPDKSGLPSDRFSAERTGGSVSTLTIQRTQQEDSAVYLCASSSQGVGTDTQYFGPGTRLTVL.

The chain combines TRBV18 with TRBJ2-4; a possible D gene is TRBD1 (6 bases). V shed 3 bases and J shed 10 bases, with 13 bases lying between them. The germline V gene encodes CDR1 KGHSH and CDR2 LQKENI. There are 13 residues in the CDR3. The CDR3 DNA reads TGTGCCAGCTCACCGAGGGACACGCTAATTCAGTACTTC. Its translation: CASSPRDTLIQYF.

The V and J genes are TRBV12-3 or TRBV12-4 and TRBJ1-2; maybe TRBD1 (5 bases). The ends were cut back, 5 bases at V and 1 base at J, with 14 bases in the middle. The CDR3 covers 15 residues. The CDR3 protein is CASSPNRQLNYGYTF. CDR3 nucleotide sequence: TGTGCCAGCAGTCCTAATCGACAGCTTAACTATGGCTACACCTTC.